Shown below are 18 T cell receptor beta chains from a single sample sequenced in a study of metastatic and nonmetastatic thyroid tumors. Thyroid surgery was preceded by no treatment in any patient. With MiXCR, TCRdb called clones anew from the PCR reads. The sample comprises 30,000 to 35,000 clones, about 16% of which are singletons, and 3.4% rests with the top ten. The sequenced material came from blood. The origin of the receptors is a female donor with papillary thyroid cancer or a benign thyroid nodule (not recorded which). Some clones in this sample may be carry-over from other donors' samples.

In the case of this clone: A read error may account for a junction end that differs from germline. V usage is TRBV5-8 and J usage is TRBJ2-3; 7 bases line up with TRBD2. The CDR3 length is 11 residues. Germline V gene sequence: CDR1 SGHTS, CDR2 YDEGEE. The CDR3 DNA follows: TGTGCCACCGCTGGGGGGGATACGCATTATTTT. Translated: CATAGGDTHYF.

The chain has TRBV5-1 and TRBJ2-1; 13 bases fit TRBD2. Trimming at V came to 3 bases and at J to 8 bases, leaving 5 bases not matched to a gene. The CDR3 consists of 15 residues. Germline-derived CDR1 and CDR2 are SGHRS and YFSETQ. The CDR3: CASSSGLAGVYEQFF. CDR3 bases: TGCGCCAGCAGCTCAGGACTAGCGGGAGTCTATGAGCAGTTCTTC.

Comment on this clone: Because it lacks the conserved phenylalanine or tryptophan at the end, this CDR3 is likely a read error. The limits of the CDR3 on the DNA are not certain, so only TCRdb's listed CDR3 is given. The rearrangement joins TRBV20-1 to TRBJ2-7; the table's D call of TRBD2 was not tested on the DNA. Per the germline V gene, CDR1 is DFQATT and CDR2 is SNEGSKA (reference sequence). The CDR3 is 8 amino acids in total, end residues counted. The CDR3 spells CSARVRAG.

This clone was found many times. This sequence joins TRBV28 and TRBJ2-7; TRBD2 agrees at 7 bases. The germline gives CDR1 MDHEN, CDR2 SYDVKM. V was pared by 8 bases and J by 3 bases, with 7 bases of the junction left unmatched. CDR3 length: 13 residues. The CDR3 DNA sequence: TGTGCCAGCTCTCGGGGGGAACGCTACGAGCAGTACTTC. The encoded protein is CASSRGERYEQYF.

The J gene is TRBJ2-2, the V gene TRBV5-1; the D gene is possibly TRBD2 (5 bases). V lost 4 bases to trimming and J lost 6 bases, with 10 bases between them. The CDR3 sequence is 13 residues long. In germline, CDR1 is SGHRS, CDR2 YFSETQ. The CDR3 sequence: CASSQDSSGELFF. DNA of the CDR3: TGCGCCAGCAGCCAGGACTCCTCCGGGGAGCTGTTTTTT.

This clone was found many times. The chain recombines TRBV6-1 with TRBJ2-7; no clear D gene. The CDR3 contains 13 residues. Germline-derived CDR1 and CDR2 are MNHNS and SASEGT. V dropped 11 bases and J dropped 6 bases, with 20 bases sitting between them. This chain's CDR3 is CAGADGLGFEQYF. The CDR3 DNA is TGTGCCGGAGCTGATGGATTGGGGTTCGAGCAGTACTTC.

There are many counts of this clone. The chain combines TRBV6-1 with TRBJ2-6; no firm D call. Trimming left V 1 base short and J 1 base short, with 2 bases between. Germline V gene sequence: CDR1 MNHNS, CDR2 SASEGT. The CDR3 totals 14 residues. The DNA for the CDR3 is TGTGCCAGCAGTGAAGGATCTGGGGCCAACGTCCTGACTTTC. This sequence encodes CASSEGSGANVLTF.

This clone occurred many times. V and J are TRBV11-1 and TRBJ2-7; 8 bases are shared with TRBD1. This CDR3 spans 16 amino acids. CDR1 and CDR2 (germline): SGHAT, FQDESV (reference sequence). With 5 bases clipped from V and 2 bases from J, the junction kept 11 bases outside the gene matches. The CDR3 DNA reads TGTGCCAGCAGCGAAATCACCGGGACAGGCACCTACGAGCAGTACTTC. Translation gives CASSEITGTGTYEQYF.

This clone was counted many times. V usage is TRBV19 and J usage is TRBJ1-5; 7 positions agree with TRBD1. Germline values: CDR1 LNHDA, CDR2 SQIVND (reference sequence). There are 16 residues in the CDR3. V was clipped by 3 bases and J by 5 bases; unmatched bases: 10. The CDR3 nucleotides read TGTGCCAGTAGTATTCCCAGGGCAGGGGGGTATCAGCCCCAGCATTTT. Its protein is CASSIPRAGGYQPQHF.

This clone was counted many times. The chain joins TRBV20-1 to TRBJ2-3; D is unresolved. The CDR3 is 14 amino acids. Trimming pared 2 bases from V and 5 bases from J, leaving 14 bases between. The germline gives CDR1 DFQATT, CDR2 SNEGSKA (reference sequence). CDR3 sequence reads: CSARSRQSGDTQYF. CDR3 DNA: TGCAGTGCTAGAAGTCGGCAGTCGGGAGATACGCAGTATTTT.

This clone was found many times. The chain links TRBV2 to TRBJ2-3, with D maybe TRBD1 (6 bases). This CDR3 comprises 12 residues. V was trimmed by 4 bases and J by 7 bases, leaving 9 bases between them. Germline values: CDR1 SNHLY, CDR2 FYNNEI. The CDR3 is CASSVGGNTQYF. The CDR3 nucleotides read TGTGCCAGCAGTGTAGGGGGAAATACGCAGTATTTT.

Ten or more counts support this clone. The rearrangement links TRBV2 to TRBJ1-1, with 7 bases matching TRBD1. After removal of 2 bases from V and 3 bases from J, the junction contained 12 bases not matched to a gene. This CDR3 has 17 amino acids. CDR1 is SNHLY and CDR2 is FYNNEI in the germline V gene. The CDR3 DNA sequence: TGTGCCAGCAGTGAAACTACGGAGGGGGCTGATCACACTGAAGCTTTCTTT. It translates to CASSETTEGADHTEAFF.

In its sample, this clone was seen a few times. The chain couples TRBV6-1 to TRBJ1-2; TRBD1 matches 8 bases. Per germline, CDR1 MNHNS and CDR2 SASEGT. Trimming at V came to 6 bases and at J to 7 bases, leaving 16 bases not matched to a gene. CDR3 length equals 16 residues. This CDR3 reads CASSTTHRGTRSGYTF. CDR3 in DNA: TGTGCCAGCAGCACTACACACAGGGGGACGAGGAGTGGCTACACCTTC.

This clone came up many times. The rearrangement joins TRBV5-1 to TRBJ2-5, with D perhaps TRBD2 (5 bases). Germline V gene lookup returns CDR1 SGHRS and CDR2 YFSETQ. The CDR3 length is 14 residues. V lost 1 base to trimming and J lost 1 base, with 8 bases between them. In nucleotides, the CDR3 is TGCGCCAGCAGCTTGTTAGGACTCCAAGAGACCCAGTACTTC. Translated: CASSLLGLQETQYF.

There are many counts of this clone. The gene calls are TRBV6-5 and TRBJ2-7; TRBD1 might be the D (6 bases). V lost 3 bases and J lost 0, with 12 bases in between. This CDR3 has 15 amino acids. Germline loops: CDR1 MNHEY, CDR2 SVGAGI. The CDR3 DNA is TGTGCCAGCAGTTATGAGGGGGTCGCCTCCTACGAGCAGTACTTC. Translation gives CASSYEGVASYEQYF.

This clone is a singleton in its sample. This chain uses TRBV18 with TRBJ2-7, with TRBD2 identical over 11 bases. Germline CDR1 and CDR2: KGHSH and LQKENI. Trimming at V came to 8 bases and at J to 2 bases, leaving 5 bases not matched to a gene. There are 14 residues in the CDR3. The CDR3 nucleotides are TGTGCCAGCGCCAGGGGACTAGCGGCCTACGAGCAGTACTTC. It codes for CASARGLAAYEQYF.

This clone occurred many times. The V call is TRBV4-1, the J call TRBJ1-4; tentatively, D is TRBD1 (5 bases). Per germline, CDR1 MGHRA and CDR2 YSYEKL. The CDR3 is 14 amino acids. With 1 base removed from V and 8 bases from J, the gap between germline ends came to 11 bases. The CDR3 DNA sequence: TGCGCCAGCAGCCAAGGCAGGGTGCGGGAAAAACTGTTTTTT. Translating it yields CASSQGRVREKLFF.

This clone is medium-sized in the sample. CDR3 sequence: CASSEGETGKQYF. The CDR3 coding sequence is TGTGCCAGCAGTGAAGGTGAGACAGGGAAACAGTACTTC. The chain links TRBV6-1 to TRBJ2-7, with 7 bases identical to TRBD1. There are 13 residues in the CDR3. CDR1 and CDR2 from the germline V gene are MNHNS and SASEGT. The ends lost 1 base at V and 10 bases at J; junction bases unmatched: 7.